This TCR beta chain was profiled in a study of Tregs in tolerant kidney transplant recipients. TCRdb's table, derived via immunoSEQ multiplex PCR, lists solely in-frame clones and lacks some. The sample consists of about 100,000 clones, roughly 93% of them appearing once. From germline, CDR1 is SGHRS and CDR2 YFSETQ. V shed 4 bases and J 3 bases; nucleotides not matched to a gene: 7. This CDR3 has 16 residues. In the case of this clone: Its antigen is unidentified.

Related graft donors supplied nonmyeloablative bone marrow transplants, and mixed chimerism was transient. Study-wide points: Donor-specific Treg expansion exceeded global Treg expansion in tolerant patients, suggesting antigen drive.

The rearrangement uses TRBV5-1 and TRBJ2-7; 13 bases line up with TRBD2. Sample: CD4+ T cells from blood (PBMCs), taken 12 months after the transplant. This clonotype was obtained from a human patient who received a combined kidney and bone marrow transplant. Among the T cells, some may be from the graft donor. CDR3 DNA: TGCGCCAGCAGCGGCGGGACTAGCGGGGCCAACTACGAGCAGTACTTC. Translating gives CASSGGTSGANYEQYF.